What follows are 17 T cell receptor beta chains derived from one specimen sequenced in a study of CD8+CD57+ T cells in acquired aplastic anemia. TCR beta VDJ and CDR3 profiles were obtained from a genomic DNA template. MiXCR, run by TCRdb on the reads, gives a single entry per CDR3 protein. The repertoire holds 35,000 to 45,000 distinct CDR3 sequences, with about 65% as singletons. Sequenced: sorted CD4+, CD8+, or CD8+CD57+ T cells (not recorded which) from PBMCs. The receptor set was obtained from a human donor in good health, serving as a control.

This clonotype has ten or more counts. The V and J genes are TRBV4-2 and TRBJ1-1; 8 bases line up with TRBD1. With 3 bases clipped from V and 1 base from J, the junction kept 4 bases outside the gene matches. The CDR3 sequence is 15 residues long. CDR1 is LGHNA, CDR2 YNFKEQ, per germline. CDR3 coding DNA: TGTGCCAGCAGCCACGAAGGACAGGGGAACACTGAAGCTTTCTTT. Amino acids: CASSHEGQGNTEAFF.

This clonotype is labeled large. The rearrangement joins TRBV5-1 to TRBJ1-3; D may be TRBD1 (6 bases). This CDR3 has 16 amino acids. V was cut by 4 bases and J by 0 bases, with 14 bases left in between. The germline CDR1 and CDR2 sequences are SGHRS and YFSETQ. As DNA, the CDR3 is TGCGCCAGCAGCCCGGACAGCATGAGCTCTGGAAACACCATATATTTT. Translating gives CASSPDSMSSGNTIYF.

With regard to this clonotype: One end of the junction is discordant with germline, which a read error may explain. The chain employs TRBV7-2 and TRBJ1-3, with D hard to call. CDR3 size: 15 residues. Germline CDR1 and CDR2: SGHTA and FQGNSA. This CDR3 is CASSLAPSSGNTIYF. The DNA of the CDR3 is TGTGCCAGCAGCCTAGCCCCCAGCTCTGGAAACACCATATATTTT.

J is TRBJ1-1 and V is TRBV5-1; no clear D gene. Trimming pared 0 bases from V and 2 bases from J, leaving 8 bases between. The CDR3 consists of 14 residues. Germline-derived CDR1 and CDR2 are SGHRS and YFSETQ. The CDR3 is CASSLDGSNTEAFF. CDR3 DNA: TGCGCCAGCAGCTTGGATGGCAGTAACACTGAAGCTTTCTTT.

The rearrangement uses TRBV9 and TRBJ2-1, with a weak D call TRBD1 (5 bases). CDR3 size: 13 residues. Trimming took 1 base from V and 8 from J, leaving 10 bases between them. Germline V gene lookup returns CDR1 SGDLS and CDR2 YYNGEE. CDR3 protein: CASSVRGVDEQFF. In nucleotides, the CDR3 is TGTGCCAGCAGCGTAAGGGGTGTGGATGAGCAGTTCTTC.

About this clonotype itself: A read error may account for a junction end that differs from germline. The chain links TRBV2 to TRBJ1-1, with TRBD1 matching over 7 bases. From germline, CDR1 is SNHLY and CDR2 FYNNEI. This CDR3 comprises 13 residues. As DNA, the CDR3 is TGTGCCAGCAGTGAATGGCCCGGGACAGTGGGGTCTTTT. Translated: CASSEWPGTVGSF. The full variable domain, completed using reference TRBV2 and TRBJ1-1, is EPEVTQTPSHQVTQMGQEVILRCVPISNHLYFYWYRQILGQKVEFLVSFYNNEISEKSEIFDDQFSVERPDGSNFTLKIRSTKLEDSAMYFCASSEWPGTVGSFGQGTRLTVV.

V and J are TRBV10-3 and TRBJ1-2; tentative D call: TRBD1 (5 bases). This CDR3 region has 14 residues. Trimming shortened V by 4 bases and J by 4 bases, and 13 bases separated the two germline ends. Per germline, CDR1 ENHRY and CDR2 SYGVKD. The CDR3 sequence is CAISGSLGLYGYTF. Here the CDR3 DNA reads TGTGCCATCAGTGGGTCTCTGGGGCTCTATGGCTACACCTTC.

The chain combines TRBV25-1 with TRBJ2-1; D gene uncertain. This CDR3 spans 14 amino acids. With 3 bases removed from V and 9 bases from J, the gap between germline ends came to 15 bases. The germline gives CDR1 MGHDK, CDR2 SYGVNS. CDR3 loop: CASSDPSESSEQFF. In nucleotides, the CDR3 is TGTGCCAGCAGTGACCCCTCTGAGAGTTCTGAGCAGTTCTTC.

This clonotype was detected many times. The rearrangement joins TRBV6-5 to TRBJ2-1; D perhaps matches TRBD2 (6 bases). Trimming took off 0 bases at V and 7 bases at J, with 22 bases between the two ends. Germline CDR1 is MNHEY and CDR2 is SVGAGI. CDR3 size: 18 residues. In DNA, the CDR3 is TGTGCCAGCAGTTACTCGATAGGAAGGGGACTCGGGTGGAATGAGCAGTTCTTC. It is translated as CASSYSIGRGLGWNEQFF.

This sequence joins TRBV19 and TRBJ2-5; tentative D call: TRBD1 (6 bases). Per the germline V gene, CDR1 is LNHDA and CDR2 is SQIVND (reference sequence). The CDR3 totals 15 residues. V dropped 9 bases and J dropped 2 bases, with 19 bases sitting between them. This CDR3 reads CASSFGQPQQETQYF. The CDR3 nucleotides are TGTGCCAGCAGCTTTGGACAGCCGCAACAAGAGACCCAGTACTTC.

This chain uses TRBV10-3 with TRBJ2-6, with TRBD1 matching 8 bases. Germline lookup yields CDR1 ENHRY and CDR2 SYGVKD. V was pared by 5 bases and J by 2 bases, with 8 bases of the junction left unmatched. This CDR3 is built from 17 residues. CDR3 protein: CAISQFGTGAGANVLTF. DNA of the CDR3: TGTGCCATCAGTCAGTTCGGGACAGGCGCTGGGGCCAACGTCCTGACTTTC.

This clonotype was seen more than once but under ten times. The V call is TRBV18, the J call TRBJ1-5; 8 bases are shared with TRBD1. The CDR3 spans 17 residues. Trimming took 6 bases from V and 2 from J; bases not matched to a gene: 12. Germline CDR1 reads KGHSH; CDR2 reads LQKENI. The CDR3 region is CASSSGQGAWGNQPQHF. As DNA, the CDR3 is TGTGCCAGCTCGTCAGGGCAGGGGGCTTGGGGCAATCAGCCCCAGCATTTT.

The genes are TRBV4-1 and TRBJ1-5; D is undetermined. This CDR3 is built from 16 residues. The V gene lost 1 base and the J gene lost 0 bases, with 10 bases spanning the gap. Germline CDR1 reads MGHRA; CDR2 reads YSYEKL. The CDR3 nucleotides are TGCGCCAGCAGCCAAGCAACTTCTTATAGCAATCAGCCCCAGCATTTT. It encodes CASSQATSYSNQPQHF.

The table lists this clonotype with many counts. V and J are TRBV20-1 and TRBJ1-2; D not resolved. Germline V gene lookup returns CDR1 DFQATT and CDR2 SNEGSKA (reference sequence). V lost 5 bases, J lost 2 bases, and 6 bases lay in between. The CDR3 covers 11 residues. CDR3 amino acids: CSASDNYGYTF. As DNA, the CDR3 is TGCAGTGCTTCGGACAACTATGGCTACACCTTC.

Details on this clonotype: This could be a read error, since a much larger clone is one nucleotide away. The chain is built from TRBV11-2 and TRBJ1-2, with D unclear. This CDR3 has 17 amino acids. The germline V and J ends were trimmed by 0 bases and 3 bases, with 17 bases remaining between them. CDR1 and CDR2 (germline): SGHAT, FQNNGV. CDR3 coding DNA: TGTGCCAGCAGCTTAGATCCCGGACGGGGTTTCCACTATGGCTACACCTTC. Its translation is CASSLDPGRGFHYGYTF.

About this clonotype itself: This likely comes from a read error, as the CDR3 has no conserved phenylalanine or tryptophan at its end. V and J are TRBV4-2 and TRBJ2-5, with D tentatively TRBD2 (6 bases). Trimming stripped 0 bases from V and 2 bases from J, with 22 bases between. Per the germline V gene, CDR1 is LGHNA and CDR2 is YNFKEQ. The CDR3 has 19 amino acids. CDR3: CASSQEGIRGIAVQETQYL. As DNA, the CDR3 is TGTGCCAGCAGCCAAGAAGGCATTAGGGGAATAGCGGTGCAAGAGACCCAGTACCTC.

The chain carries TRBV7-2 and TRBJ2-7, with D perhaps matching TRBD1 or TRBD2 (5 bases each). The CDR3 contains 13 residues. Germline V gene data show CDR1 as SGHTA and CDR2 as FQGNSA. V lost 8 bases and J lost 1, with 12 bases in between. The CDR3 DNA reads TGTGCCAGCGGGGGACGGGCTTCCTACGAGCAGTACTTC. Translated, it gives CASGGRASYEQYF.